This T cell receptor beta chain appears in the sequencing data of a study of blood T cell repertoires in COVID-19. Study in general: The samples span acute and convalescent COVID-19 from the United States, Italy and Spain.

Assignment of participants to cohorts was predicated upon participant-reported clinical history. Produced via immunoSEQ multiplex PCR; TCRdb's table is partial and in-frame only. The sample comprises 210,000 or so clones, around four fifths of which are singletons, and around 4.6% rests with the top ten. The sample consisted of PBMCs or T cells enriched from blood (not recorded which). The TCR originated in a woman aged 45 to 65 who had been exposed to COVID-19.

The CDR3 coding sequence is TGTGCCAGCAGCCCCAGCGGGGGGAACACCGGGGAGCTGTTTTTT. It encodes CASSPSGGNTGELFF. This chain joins TRBV9 and TRBJ2-2, with TRBD2 matching 8 bases. This CDR3 is built from 15 residues. V gave up 4 bases and J gave up 1 base; unmatched junction bases: 3. Germline V gene lookup returns CDR1 SGDLS and CDR2 YYNGEE.